This TCR beta chain is from a study of blood T cell repertoires in COVID-19. Turning to the study itself: COVID-19 samples, acute and convalescent, were from the United States, Italy and Spain.

The method was immunoSEQ multiplex PCR; TCRdb's version includes in-frame clones alone and lacks a portion of them. Here the sample spans roughly 230,000 clones, about 80% being singletons. Sequenced material: peripheral blood. The clonotype comes from a man aged 50 or older with active or convalescent COVID-19.

The chain's CDR3 is CASSQERTGQSPLHF. CDR3 nucleotides: TGTGCCAGCAGCCAAGAAAGGACAGGCCAATCACCCCTCCACTTT. This chain joins TRBV14 and TRBJ1-6; 7 bases match TRBD1. CDR3 length: 15 amino acids. Trimming removed 0 bases from V and 10 bases from J; junction bases left unmatched: 6. Germline loops: CDR1 SGHDN, CDR2 FVKESK.